This passage covers 19 T cell receptor beta chains from one sample sequenced in a study of CD8+CD57+ T cells in acquired aplastic anemia. All patients picked for sequencing had shown, by flow cytometry, an expansion of CD8+CD57+ cells. TCR beta VDJ and CDR3 were profiled, and genomic DNA was the template. TCRdb re-called the reads through MiXCR, storing one row per CDR3 protein. The sample includes 120,000 or so distinct CDR3 sequences, over 30% of them seen just once. The sample taken for sequencing was sorted CD4+, CD8+, or CD8+CD57+ T cells (not recorded which) from PBMCs. These receptors came from a human donor with aplastic anemia.

The chain employs TRBV19 and TRBJ2-7; 7 bases fit TRBD1. Per the germline V gene, CDR1 is LNHDA and CDR2 is SQIVND (reference sequence). V trimming: 6 bases; J trimming: 7 bases; junction bases outside the gene matches: 9. This CDR3 region has 13 residues. The CDR3 DNA is TGTGCCAGTAGGGAAGGGGGCCCTGGGGAGCAGTACTTC. The encoded protein is CASREGGPGEQYF.

There are many counts of this clonotype. J is TRBJ2-2 and V is TRBV2; no clear D. CDR3 size: 14 residues. CDR1 SNHLY and CDR2 FYNNEI come from the germline V gene. The V end lost 2 bases, the J end lost 1 base, and 5 bases lay between the germline ends. CDR3 sequence reads: CASSELQNTGELFF. For the CDR3, the DNA is TGTGCCAGCAGTGAATTACAGAACACCGGGGAGCTGTTTTTT.

This clonotype showed up many times. V usage is TRBV29-1 and J usage is TRBJ1-5, with 9 bases lining up with TRBD1. The germline CDR1 and CDR2 sequences are SQVTM and ANQGSEA. The CDR3 covers 13 residues. Trimming cost V 6 bases and J 7 bases; bases outside gene matches: 7. For the CDR3, the DNA is TGCAGCGTGGTGACAGGGGGAGGCCAGCCCCAGCATTTT. This gives the protein CSVVTGGGQPQHF.

This clonotype was found a few times. The chain has TRBV11-1 and TRBJ1-5; maybe TRBD1 (6 bases). CDR1 SGHAT and CDR2 FQDESV come from the germline V gene (reference sequence). V lost 5 bases, J lost 4 bases, and 18 bases lay in between. CDR3 length: 16 residues. CDR3 sequence (DNA): TGTGCCAGCAGCGCAACACAGGGAACCGTTAATCAGCCCCAGCATTTT. Amino acid sequence: CASSATQGTVNQPQHF.

As regards this clonotype: A much bigger clone sits one base away, suggesting this may be a read error. The rearrangement links TRBV4-1 to TRBJ1-2, with a possible D match to TRBD1 (5 bases). The CDR3 runs 13 residues. The V and J ends lost 1 base and 9 bases respectively, with 12 bases between them. The germline V gene has CDR1 MGHRA and CDR2 YSYEKL. The CDR3 loop is CASSQGSGDSYTF. The DNA for the CDR3 is TGCGCCAGCAGCCAAGGGTCGGGGGATAGCTACACCTTC.

Many counts were recorded for this clonotype. The rearrangement links TRBV6-5 to TRBJ2-5, with D possibly TRBD1 on 5 matching bases. V was trimmed by 0 bases and J by 2 bases, leaving 13 bases between them. This CDR3 has 16 amino acids. Germline CDR1 reads MNHEY; CDR2 reads SVGAGI. In DNA form, the CDR3 reads TGTGCCAGCAGTTACTCCGCTCGGACACCTCAAGAGACCCAGTACTTC. Translating gives CASSYSARTPQETQYF.

This clonotype has ten or more counts. This sequence joins TRBV29-1 and TRBJ2-5; TRBD2 might be the D (5 bases). Germline CDR1 is SQVTM and CDR2 is ANQGSEA. The length of the CDR3 is 18 residues. V lost 7 bases to trimming and J lost 1 base, with 28 bases between them. The DNA of the CDR3 is TGCAGCGCCACACGATGGAGTGGTACCGGACTCCTCCAAGAGACCCAGTACTTC. It encodes CSATRWSGTGLLQETQYF. The whole variable domain, filled in from reference TRBV29-1 and TRBJ2-5, reads SAVISQKPSRDICQRGTSLTIQCQVDSQVTMMFWYRQQPGQSLTLIATANQGSEATYESGFVIDKFPISRPNLTFSTLTVSNMSPEDSSIYLCSATRWSGTGLLQETQYFGPGTRLLVL.

About this clonotype: Since a much larger clone is just one base distant, this may be a read error. The chain carries TRBV20-1 and TRBJ1-5; weak D call: TRBD1 (5 bases). The CDR3 totals 14 residues. In germline, CDR1 is DFQATT, CDR2 SNEGSKA (reference sequence). The DNA for the CDR3 is TGCGGTGCTAGAGATGCAGGGATTAATCAGCCCCAGCATTTT. Protein: CGARDAGINQPQHF.

This clonotype was counted many times. The V gene is TRBV29-1, the J gene TRBJ2-1; TRBD2 matches at 7 bases. The germline V gene encodes CDR1 SQVTM and CDR2 ANQGSEA. This CDR3 is built from 17 residues. J gave up 4 bases and V 1 base, and 13 bases lay outside the gene matches. In DNA, the CDR3 is TGCAGCGTTGAAGGGGGGGGTATTGTTCGGGGTTACAATGAGCAGTTCTTC. Its translation: CSVEGGGIVRGYNEQFF.

This clonotype appeared a single time. The chain combines TRBV20-1 with TRBJ2-7; a weak D match, TRBD2 (5 bases). This CDR3 has 12 residues. V lost 6 bases, J lost 3 bases, and 12 bases lay in between. Germline-derived CDR1 and CDR2 are DFQATT and SNEGSKA (reference sequence). The CDR3 loop is CSATTGIYEQYF. DNA for the CDR3: TGCAGTGCCACGACGGGGATCTACGAGCAGTACTTC.

This clonotype showed up just once. This chain links TRBV29-1 with TRBJ2-3, with TRBD2 matching over 9 bases. V trimming: 4 bases; J trimming: 2 bases; junction bases outside the gene matches: 7. Germline V gene sequence: CDR1 SQVTM, CDR2 ANQGSEA. The CDR3 covers 15 residues. Here the CDR3 reads CSVVLAGGNTDTQYF. The CDR3 nucleotides are TGCAGCGTTGTGCTGGCGGGGGGGAACACAGATACGCAGTATTTT.

This clonotype was seen ten or more times. This chain joins TRBV11-1 and TRBJ1-3; D gene unclear. Per germline, CDR1 SGHAT and CDR2 FQDESV (reference sequence). V lost 2 bases and J lost 0, with 11 bases in between. The CDR3 length is 16 residues. CDR3: CASSLKDLLSGNTIYF. Written as DNA, the CDR3 is TGTGCCAGCAGCTTAAAGGACCTCCTCTCTGGAAACACCATATATTTT.

The rearrangement links TRBV7-2 to TRBJ2-2; D uncertain. The CDR3 is 12 amino acids. Trimming cost V 5 bases and J 9 bases, with 10 bases left between them. The germline gives CDR1 SGHTA, CDR2 FQGNSA. The DNA for the CDR3 is TGTGCCAGCAGCGCAACGATAAGGGAGCTGTTTTTT. The encoded protein is CASSATIRELFF.

The J gene is TRBJ2-1, the V gene TRBV20-1; 7 bases fit TRBD1. V lost 3 bases, J lost 7 bases, and 9 bases stayed unmatched. The CDR3 loop spans 14 amino acids. Germline V lookup: CDR1 DFQATT, CDR2 SNEGSKA (reference sequence). The DNA of the CDR3 is TGCAGTGCTAGGGCGACAGGGTTAGGGAATGAGCAGTTCTTC. Protein: CSARATGLGNEQFF.

The chain employs TRBV12-3 or TRBV12-4 and TRBJ1-6, with D hard to call. The CDR3 totals 14 residues. The ends were cut back, 8 bases at V and 5 bases at J, with 13 bases in the middle. The CDR3 DNA follows: TGTGCCAGCCGAATTGCCATTCATAATTCACCCCTCCACTTT. Protein: CASRIAIHNSPLHF.

The table lists this clonotype with many counts. The chain carries TRBV7-9 and TRBJ1-1, with D uncertain. Germline-derived CDR1 and CDR2 are SEHNR and FQNEAQ (reference sequence). V dropped 1 base and J dropped 5 bases, with 5 bases sitting between them. There are 12 residues in the CDR3. As DNA, the CDR3 is TGTGCCAGCAGCTTAGGGGAGACTGAAGCTTTCTTT. The encoded protein is CASSLGETEAFF.

This clonotype was observed at least ten times. V is TRBV6-2 or TRBV6-3 and J is TRBJ1-3; D gene uncertain. CDR3 length: 16 amino acids. Germline V CDR1 and CDR2: MNHEY, SVGEGT. V was cut by 6 bases and J by 0 bases, with 15 bases left in between. This CDR3 reads CASRSGRLSSGNTIYF. CDR3 bases: TGTGCCAGCAGATCCGGACGGCTCAGCTCTGGAAACACCATATATTTT.

In this sample, this clonotype turned up many times. The V and J genes are TRBV5-1 and TRBJ2-1, with D unresolved. Germline V gene data show CDR1 as SGHRS and CDR2 as YFSETQ. V lost 6 bases to trimming and J lost 6 bases, with 10 bases between them. CDR3 length: 12 residues. As DNA, the CDR3 is TGCGCCAGCAACGAACGGATCAATGAGCAGTTCTTC. Residues: CASNERINEQFF.

The table lists this clonotype with many counts. The CDR3 sequence is CASSPRPDSYEQYV. The CDR3 DNA reads TGTGCCAGCAGTCCTCGCCCAGATTCCTACGAGCAGTACGTC. The V gene is TRBV27, the J gene TRBJ2-7; the D is unclear. Trimming pared 5 bases from V and 1 base from J, leaving 12 bases between. From germline, CDR1 is MNHEY and CDR2 SMNVEV (reference sequence). The CDR3 covers 14 residues.